These 2 T cell receptor beta chains came from one sample sequenced in a study of T cell repertoires in cytomegalovirus infection. TCRdb re-analysed the reads in MiXCR, keeping a single row per CDR3 protein. The data hold about 68,000 distinct CDR3 sequences, with about 22% observed a single time. The antigens these receptors bind are not known. The sample consisted of PBMCs, sequenced either directly or after in vitro stimulation (not recorded which). Every receptor here comes from a human donor in good health (CMV status not recorded). Some clones in this sample may be carry-over from other donors' samples.

This clonotype was observed a handful of times. The genes are TRBV7-2 and TRBJ1-6; possible D gene TRBD1, 5 bases. This CDR3 spans 16 amino acids. From germline, CDR1 is SGHTA and CDR2 FQGNSA. V was clipped by 4 bases and J by 13 bases, with 23 bases between them. In DNA form, the CDR3 reads TGTGCCAGCAGCTCGGGGGGGGGACTTATAATTGCGCCCCTCCACTTT. Protein: CASSSGGGLIIAPLHF.

This clonotype was found many times. The chain couples TRBV28 to TRBJ1-4; D might be TRBD1 (5 bases). In germline, CDR1 is MDHEN, CDR2 SYDVKM. Trimming cost V 4 bases and J 6 bases, with 18 bases left between them. The CDR3 loop spans 16 amino acids. The CDR3 sequence: CASSSGGTLGDEKLFF. CDR3 sequence (DNA): TGTGCCAGCAGTTCCGGGGGGACCCTGGGAGATGAAAAACTGTTTTTT. The whole variable domain, filled in from reference TRBV28 and TRBJ1-4, reads DVKVTQSSRYLVKRTGEKVFLECVQDMDHENMFWYRQDPGLGLRLIYFSYDVKMKEKGDIPEGYSVSREKKERFSLILESASTNQTSMYLCASSSGGTLGDEKLFFGSGTQLSVL.